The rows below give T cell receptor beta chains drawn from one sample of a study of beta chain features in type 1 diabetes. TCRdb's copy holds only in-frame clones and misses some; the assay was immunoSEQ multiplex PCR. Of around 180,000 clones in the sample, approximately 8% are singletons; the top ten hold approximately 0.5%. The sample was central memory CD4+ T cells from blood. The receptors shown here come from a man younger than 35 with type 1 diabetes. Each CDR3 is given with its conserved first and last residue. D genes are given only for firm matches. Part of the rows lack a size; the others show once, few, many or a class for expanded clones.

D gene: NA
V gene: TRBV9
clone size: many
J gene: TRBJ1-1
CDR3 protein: CASSPGGMNTEAFF
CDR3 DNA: TGTGCCAGCAGCCCCGGCGGCATGAACACTGAAGCTTTCTTT

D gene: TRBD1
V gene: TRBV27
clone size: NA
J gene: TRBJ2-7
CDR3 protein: CASSPTGGRYEQYF
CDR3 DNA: TGTGCCAGCAGTCCAACAGGGGGTAGGTACGAGCAGTACTTC

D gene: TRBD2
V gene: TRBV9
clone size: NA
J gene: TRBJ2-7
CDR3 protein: CASSAGLAGTYEQYF
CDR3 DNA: TGTGCCAGCAGCGCCGGACTAGCGGGAACCTACGAGCAGTACTTC

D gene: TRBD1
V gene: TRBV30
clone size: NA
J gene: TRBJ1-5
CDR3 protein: CAWSRDRDPLNSNQPQHF
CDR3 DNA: TGTGCCTGGAGCCGGGACAGGGATCCCCTAAATAGCAATCAGCCCCAGCATTTT

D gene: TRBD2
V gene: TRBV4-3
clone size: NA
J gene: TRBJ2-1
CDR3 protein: CASSQETSGTYNEQFF
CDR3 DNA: TGCGCCAGCAGCCAAGAGACTAGCGGGACCTACAATGAGCAGTTCTTC

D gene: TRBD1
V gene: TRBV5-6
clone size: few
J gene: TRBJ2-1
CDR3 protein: CASSLDRGSEQFF
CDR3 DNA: TGTGCCAGCAGCTTAGACAGGGGTAGTGAGCAGTTCTTC

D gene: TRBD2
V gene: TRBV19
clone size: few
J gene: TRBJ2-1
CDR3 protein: CASSTSGGGDEQFF
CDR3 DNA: TGTGCCAGTAGTACTAGCGGGGGTGGCGATGAGCAGTTCTTC

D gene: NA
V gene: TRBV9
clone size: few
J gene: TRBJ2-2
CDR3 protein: CASSVVGSALNTGELFF
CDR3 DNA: TGTGCCAGCAGCGTAGTAGGTAGCGCCCTGAACACCGGGGAGCTGTTTTTT

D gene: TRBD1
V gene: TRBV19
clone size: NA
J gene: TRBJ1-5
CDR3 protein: CASSETGAAQPQHF
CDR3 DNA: TGTGCCAGTAGCGAAACAGGGGCTGCCCAGCCCCAGCATTTT

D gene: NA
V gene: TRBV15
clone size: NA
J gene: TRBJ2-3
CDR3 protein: CATSRERPGTQYF
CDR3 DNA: TGTGCCACCAGCAGAGAACGACCGGGTACGCAGTATTTT

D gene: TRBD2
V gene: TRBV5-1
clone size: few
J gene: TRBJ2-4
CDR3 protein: CASSLVLAGVTNIQYF
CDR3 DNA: TGCGCCAGCAGCTTGGTACTAGCGGGAGTTACAAACATTCAGTACTTC

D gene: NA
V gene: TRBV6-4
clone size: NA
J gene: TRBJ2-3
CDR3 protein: CASSQGDDTDTQYF
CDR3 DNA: TGTGCCAGCAGTCAAGGGGATGACACAGATACGCAGTATTTT

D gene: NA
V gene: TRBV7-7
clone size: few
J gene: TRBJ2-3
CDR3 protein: CASSQGPTGTDTQYF
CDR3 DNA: TGTGCCAGCAGCCAGGGGCCTACCGGGACAGATACGCAGTATTTT

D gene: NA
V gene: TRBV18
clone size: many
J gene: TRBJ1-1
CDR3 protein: CASSDARARAFF
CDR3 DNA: TGTGCCAGCTCAGACGCCAGGGCACGAGCTTTCTTT

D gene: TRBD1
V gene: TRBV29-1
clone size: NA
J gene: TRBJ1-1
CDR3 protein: CSVQGGLGTEAFF
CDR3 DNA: TGCAGCGTCCAGGGGGGTCTTGGCACTGAAGCTTTCTTT

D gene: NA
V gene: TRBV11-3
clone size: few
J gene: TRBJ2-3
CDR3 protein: CASSLGGDGEDTQYF
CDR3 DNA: TGTGCCAGCAGCTTAGGCGGGGACGGGGAAGATACGCAGTATTTT

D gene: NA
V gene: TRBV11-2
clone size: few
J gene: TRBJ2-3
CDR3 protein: CASSLVADMDTQYF
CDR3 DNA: TGTGCCAGCAGCTTAGTCGCGGATATGGATACGCAGTATTTT

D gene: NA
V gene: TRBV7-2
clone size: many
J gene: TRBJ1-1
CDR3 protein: CASSSRNREAFF
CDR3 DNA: TGTGCCAGCAGCTCCAGGAACAGGGAAGCTTTCTTT

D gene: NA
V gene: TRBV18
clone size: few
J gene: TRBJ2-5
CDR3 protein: CASSPTPDLQETQYF
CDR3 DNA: TGTGCCAGCTCACCCACCCCGGACTTGCAAGAGACCCAGTACTTC

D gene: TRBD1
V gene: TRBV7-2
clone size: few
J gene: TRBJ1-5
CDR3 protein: CASSLVGTGDQPQHF
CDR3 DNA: TGTGCCAGCAGCTTAGTCGGGACAGGGGATCAGCCCCAGCATTTT

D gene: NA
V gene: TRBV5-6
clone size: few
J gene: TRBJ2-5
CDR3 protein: CASSLLGEETQYF
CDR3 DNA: TGTGCCAGCAGCTTGTTAGGAGAAGAGACCCAGTACTTC

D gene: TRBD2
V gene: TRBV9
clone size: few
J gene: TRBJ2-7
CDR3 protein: CASSVSSGRVSYEQYF
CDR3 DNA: TGTGCCAGCAGCGTTAGCAGCGGGAGGGTTTCCTACGAGCAGTACTTC

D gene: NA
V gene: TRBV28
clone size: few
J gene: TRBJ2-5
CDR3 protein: CASSRDIQETQYF
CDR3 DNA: TGTGCCAGCAGCAGGGACATTCAAGAGACCCAGTACTTC

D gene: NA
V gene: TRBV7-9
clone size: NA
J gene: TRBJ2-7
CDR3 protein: CASSLGDPGYEQYF
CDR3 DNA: TGTGCCAGCAGCTTGGGTGACCCGGGCTACGAGCAGTACTTC

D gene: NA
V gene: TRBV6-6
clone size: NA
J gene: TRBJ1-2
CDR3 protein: CAIRDTNYGYTF
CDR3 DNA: TGTGCCATACGGGATACTAACTATGGCTACACCTTC

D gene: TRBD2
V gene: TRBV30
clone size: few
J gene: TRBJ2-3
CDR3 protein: CAWRGAGYSTDTQYF
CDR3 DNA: TGTGCCTGGAGAGGAGCGGGGTATAGCACAGATACGCAGTATTTT

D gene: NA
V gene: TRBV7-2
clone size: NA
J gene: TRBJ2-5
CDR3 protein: CASSSDFYGTQYF
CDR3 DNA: TGTGCCAGCAGTTCGGACTTCTATGGGACCCAGTACTTC

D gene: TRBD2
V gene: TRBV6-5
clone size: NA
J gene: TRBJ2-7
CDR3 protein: CASRTSGSYEQYF
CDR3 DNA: TGTGCCAGCAGAACTAGCGGCTCCTACGAGCAGTACTTC

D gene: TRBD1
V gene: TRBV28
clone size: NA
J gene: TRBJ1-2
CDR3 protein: CASSPGQGTGGYTF
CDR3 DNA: TGTGCCAGCAGTCCGGGACAGGGGACGGGTGGCTACACCTTC

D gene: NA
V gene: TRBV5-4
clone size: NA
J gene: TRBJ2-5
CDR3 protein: CASSLSHREETQYF
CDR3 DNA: TGTGCCAGCAGCTTGAGTCACAGGGAGGAGACCCAGTACTTC

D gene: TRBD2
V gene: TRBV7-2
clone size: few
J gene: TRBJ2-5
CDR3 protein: CASSLVRGGQETQYF
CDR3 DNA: TGTGCCAGCAGCTTAGTGCGGGGGGGGCAAGAGACCCAGTACTTC

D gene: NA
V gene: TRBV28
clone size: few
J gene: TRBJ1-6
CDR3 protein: CASSFAENSPLHF
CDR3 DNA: TGTGCCAGCAGTTTTGCGGAGAATTCACCCCTCCACTTT

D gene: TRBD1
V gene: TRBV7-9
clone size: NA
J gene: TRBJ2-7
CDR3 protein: CASSLTGDEQYF
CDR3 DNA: TGTGCCAGCAGCCTAACAGGGGACGAGCAGTACTTC